This T cell receptor (beta chain) was obtained from a study of Ad26.COV2.S vaccination and SARS-CoV-2 variants. Treatment indicated: around 19 received Ad26.COV2.S at low or high dose, single or two shots; 5 received placebo; per-sample allocation not given. Samples came from day 63 after the first vaccine or placebo injection. Clones were sequenced by immunoSEQ multiplex PCR, and TCRdb holds only the in-frame ones, with some missing. This table holds about 480,000 clones, roughly nine tenths found once. This CDR3 spans 15 amino acids. Between the trimmed V and J ends, which lost 7 bases and 7 bases, there was a span of 20 bases. CDR1 is LNHDA and CDR2 is SQIVND in the germline V gene (reference sequence).

The material was peripheral blood, obtained in a trial of Ad26.COV2.S vaccine versus placebo. This receptor was taken from a person between 18 and 65 years old who received the Ad26.COV2.S COVID-19 vaccine or a placebo. The rearrangement uses TRBV19 and TRBJ2-1; possibly TRBD1 for D (6 bases). This chain's CDR3 is CASTIGTGWRNEQFF. The CDR3 DNA is TGTGCCAGTACCATCGGTACAGGGTGGAGGAATGAGCAGTTCTTC.